Listed below are T cell receptor beta chains from one sample, sequenced in a study of blood T cells in healthy people across ages. One entry per CDR3 protein, called by TCRdb with MiXCR from the 5' RACE reads. The sample holds approximately 1.5 million distinct CDR3 sequences, about 32% seen once. Material for sequencing was blood. These receptors were obtained from a woman younger than 45 in good health. Each CDR3 is given with its conserved first and last residue. A D gene is named only where the DNA matches it firmly. Not all rows give a size; the values are once, few, many and, for expanded clones, a class.

d_call,v_call,j_call,clone_size,cdr3_nt,cdr3_aa
TRBD2,TRBV27,TRBJ2-7,-,TGTGCCAGCACCGCCGGGAGGAACAACGAGCAGTACTTC,CASTAGRNNEQYF
-,TRBV4-1,TRBJ1-2,many,TGCGCCAGCAGCCAAGATACAGGGCACTATGGCTACACCTTC,CASSQDTGHYGYTF
-,TRBV18,TRBJ1-4,-,TGTGCCAGCTCACCGGACAGCCAGAGGAAAAAACTGTTTTTT,CASSPDSQRKKLFF
-,TRBV28,TRBJ2-7,-,TGTGCCAGCAGTTCAGGGAGACAGTCCCACGAGCAGTACTTC,CASSSGRQSHEQYF
-,TRBV20-1,TRBJ2-5,few,TGCAGTGCTAGGCGGGACAACCAAGAGACCCAGTACTTC,CSARRDNQETQYF
-,TRBV18,TRBJ2-7,few,TGTGCCAGCTCACCTCTAGCTTTTGGCTACGAGCAGTACTTC,CASSPLAFGYEQYF
-,TRBV7-9,TRBJ2-5,-,TGTGCCAGCAGCTCGGGATTCCTTAGGGCGGAGACCCAGTACTTC,CASSSGFLRAETQYF
-,TRBV20-1,TRBJ2-5,once,TGCAGTGCTAGGCCGGACAGCGACCAAGAGACCCAGTACTTC,CSARPDSDQETQYF
-,TRBV28,TRBJ2-4,few,TGTGCCAGCAGTTTCACAGATCATAAAAACATTCAGTACTTC,CASSFTDHKNIQYF
TRBD1,TRBV9,TRBJ2-1,-,TGTGCCAGCAGCAAAGAGGGGGCCACATACAATGAGCAGTTCTTC,CASSKEGATYNEQFF
TRBD1,TRBV28,TRBJ2-7,-,TGTGCCAGCACCCTCCCTTCGACAGGGGTGCAGTACTTC,CASTLPSTGVQYF
-,TRBV7-2,TRBJ2-7,-,TGTGCCAGCAGCTTAGCCGAGGGCATCCCCTACGAGCAGTACTTC,CASSLAEGIPYEQYF
TRBD2,TRBV5-1,TRBJ2-5,many,TGCGCCAGCAGCCGGACTAGCGCATCAACCGAGACCCAGTACTTC,CASSRTSASTETQYF
-,TRBV5-1,TRBJ1-2,-,TGCGCCAGCAGCCCATTCCCCGGGACATACTATGGCTACACCTTC,CASSPFPGTYYGYTF
-,TRBV6-1,TRBJ1-2,-,TGTGCCACCGATATTACAGGAGCCTATGGCTACACCTTC,CATDITGAYGYTF
TRBD1,TRBV25-1,TRBJ2-7,many,TGTGCCAGCAGTGTACAGGGGAACTACGAGCAGTACTTC,CASSVQGNYEQYF
-,TRBV5-1,TRBJ2-7,-,TGCGCCAGCAGCTCCGACGGGGGCTCCTACGAGCAGTACTTC,CASSSDGGSYEQYF
TRBD2,TRBV27,TRBJ2-5,-,TGTGCCAGCACTTATAGCGGGACCATGAGAGAGACCCAGTACTTC,CASTYSGTMRETQYF
TRBD2,TRBV12-3/TRBV12-4,TRBJ2-1,-,TGTGCCAGCAGTTACCGGAGCGGGGGCTTCTACAATGAGCAGTTCTTC,CASSYRSGGFYNEQFF
-,TRBV5-8,TRBJ2-7,few,TGTGCCAGCAGCTTACCGGCTCCCGTATACGAGCAGTACTTC,CASSLPAPVYEQYF
-,TRBV7-8,TRBJ2-5,few,TGTGCCAGCAGCTTAGCACCGGGGGCTGGGACCCAGTACTTC,CASSLAPGAGTQYF
-,TRBV15,TRBJ2-2,few,TGTGCCACCAGCGGAACCACAGGGAGAGAGAACACCGGGGAGCTGTTTTTT,CATSGTTGRENTGELFF
TRBD2,TRBV28,TRBJ2-1,-,TGTGCCAGCAGTTTTTCTGGACTAGCGGGCTCCTACAATGAGCAGTTCTTC,CASSFSGLAGSYNEQFF
TRBD1,TRBV15,TRBJ1-2,-,TGTGCCACCAGCAGAGATCGCGGGGACAGGGGATATGGCTACACCTTC,CATSRDRGDRGYGYTF
-,TRBV12-3/TRBV12-4,TRBJ2-7,many,TGTGCCAGCAGTCCCTCAGGGTCTATGTACGAGCAGTACTTC,CASSPSGSMYEQYF
-,TRBV20-1,TRBJ1-2,few,TGCAGTGTACGTGAAAGGGTGGGGGACAACTATGGCTACACCTTC,CSVRERVGDNYGYTF
-,TRBV27,TRBJ2-4,-,TGTGCCAGCAGTGGGACAACTAGGCTAGCCAAAAACATTCAGTACTTC,CASSGTTRLAKNIQYF
TRBD2,TRBV6-2/TRBV6-3,TRBJ2-7,many,TGTGCCAGCAGTCTCACCACTAGCGGTGCTTGGAACGAGCAGTACTTC,CASSLTTSGAWNEQYF
-,TRBV6-1,TRBJ2-3,-,TGTGCCAGCATATCCTCCTCAACGGATACTAGCACAGATACGCAGTATTTT,CASISSSTDTSTDTQYF
-,TRBV3-1,TRBJ1-4,once,TGTGCCAGCAGCCAAGATCCGACGGAAAATGAAAAACTGTTTTTT,CASSQDPTENEKLFF
-,TRBV7-2,TRBJ2-5,-,TGTGCCAGCAGCCGCCTTCATGGGAAACAAGAGACCCAGTACTTC,CASSRLHGKQETQYF
TRBD1,TRBV7-8,TRBJ1-1,-,TGTGCCAGCAGCTCACGACAGGGGGGAACTAACACTGAAGCTTTCTTT,CASSSRQGGTNTEAFF
TRBD1,TRBV5-1,TRBJ2-3,few,TGCGCCAGCAGCTTAGGACAGGGAGGCCCTGATACGCAGTATTTT,CASSLGQGGPDTQYF
-,TRBV28,TRBJ2-1,few,TGTGCCAGCAGCGGGAGAAGGACCTACAATGAGCAGTTCTTC,CASSGRRTYNEQFF
-,TRBV11-3,TRBJ2-3,-,TGTGCCAGCAGCTTAGGATCTAGCTCGGGGACTACAGATACGCAGTATTTT,CASSLGSSSGTTDTQYF
TRBD1,TRBV6-5,TRBJ1-1,-,TGTGCCAGCAGTTACTCAAGGCCGGGACAGGGAAACAGGTGCACTGAAGCTTTCTTT,CASSYSRPGQGNRCTEAFF
TRBD2,TRBV27,TRBJ2-1,few,TGTGCCAGCAGTAGGGGGACTAGCGGGCTCTACAATGAGCAGTTCTTC,CASSRGTSGLYNEQFF
-,TRBV9,TRBJ2-5,-,TGTGCCAGCAGCGTAGGTGCCCGGCGCGAGACCCAGTACTTC,CASSVGARRETQYF
TRBD1,TRBV7-2,TRBJ2-7,many,TGTGCCAGCACCGAAGAGGACAGGTCCAACGAGCAGTACTTC,CASTEEDRSNEQYF
-,TRBV4-1,TRBJ1-4,-,TGCGCCAGCAGCCAAGGCGGACTTAGACAGGCGGGAGAAAAACTGTTTTTT,CASSQGGLRQAGEKLFF
-,TRBV9,TRBJ1-2,-,TGTGCCAGCAGCGTAGGTGGCGGGGAAGCTAACTATGGCTACACCTTC,CASSVGGGEANYGYTF
-,TRBV6-1,TRBJ1-5,-,TGTGCCAGCAGTCCGTTTTGGGGGGATCAGCCCCAGCATTTT,CASSPFWGDQPQHF